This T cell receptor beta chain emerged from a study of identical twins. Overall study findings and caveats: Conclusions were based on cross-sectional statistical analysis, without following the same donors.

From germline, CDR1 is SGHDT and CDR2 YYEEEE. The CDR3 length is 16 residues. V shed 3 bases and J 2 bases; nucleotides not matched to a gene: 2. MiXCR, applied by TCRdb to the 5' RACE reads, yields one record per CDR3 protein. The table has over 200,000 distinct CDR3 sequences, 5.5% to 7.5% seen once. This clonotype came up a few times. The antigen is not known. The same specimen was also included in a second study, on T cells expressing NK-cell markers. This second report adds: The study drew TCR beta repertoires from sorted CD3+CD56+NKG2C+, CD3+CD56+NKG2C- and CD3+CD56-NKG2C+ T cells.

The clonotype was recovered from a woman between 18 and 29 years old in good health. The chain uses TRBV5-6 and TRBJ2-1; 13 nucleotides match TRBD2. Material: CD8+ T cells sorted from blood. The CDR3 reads CASSSTSGGTYNEQFF. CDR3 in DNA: TGTGCCAGCAGCTCGACTAGCGGGGGGACCTACAATGAGCAGTTCTTC.